The TCR beta chain under discussion was sequenced for a study of T cells in localized non-small cell lung cancer. Whole-study findings and limits: In adjacent lung appeared a median around 57 of the top 100 tumor clones. The study linked higher blood T cell density to longer overall survival.

This CDR3 is 15 amino acids long. Germline CDR1 is MDHEN and CDR2 is SYDVKM. V was cut by 2 bases and J by 0 bases, with 8 bases left in between. Profiled with immunoSEQ multiplex PCR; TCRdb holds only in-frame clones, not every one. Altogether roughly 30,000 clones are present, approximately 92% being singletons, with the ten largest covering around 4%. About this clone itself: Antigen specificity is unknown.

This specimen was peripheral blood mononuclear cells, taken before any cancer treatment. V is TRBV28 and J is TRBJ1-3; no clear D. This sequence originates from a woman aged 40 to 75 with stage III lung adenocarcinoma. The CDR3 coding sequence is TGTGCCAGCAGTTTAGAGATGAGCTCTGGAAACACCATATATTTT. It yields the protein CASSLEMSSGNTIYF.